These 31 T cell receptor beta chains were sequenced from one sample in a study of blood T cells in healthy people across ages. A second PCR, run for roughly 7 to 11 cycles, used a sample-barcoded 5' primer plus a J-beta primer mix. TCRdb re-called the 5' RACE reads with MiXCR, one entry per CDR3 protein. The sample includes about 1,600,000 distinct CDR3 sequences, 42% of them seen just once. Sequencing input: blood. These receptors were collected from a woman aged 18-29 years in good health.

This clonotype was observed a handful of times. V gene TRBV7-9 combines with J gene TRBJ2-7; the match to TRBD1 covers 10 bases. CDR1 and CDR2 from the germline V gene are SEHNR and FQNEAQ (reference sequence). The length of the CDR3 is 15 residues. J was trimmed by 0 bases and V by 10 bases; bases with no gene match: 9. CDR3 bases: TGTGCCACAGACCCTGGGACAGGGGTCTCCTACGAGCAGTACTTC. It is translated as CATDPGTGVSYEQYF. Supplemented by reference TRBV7-9 and TRBJ2-7, the full variable domain reads DTGVSQNPRHKITKRGQNVTFRCDPISEHNRLYWYRQTLGQGPEFLTYFQNEAQLEKSRLLSDRFSAERPKGSFSTLEIQRTEQGDSAMYLCATDPGTGVSYEQYFGPGTRLTVT.

The chain joins TRBV12-3 or TRBV12-4 to TRBJ1-2; D remains ambiguous. The CDR3 extends over 14 amino acids. Trimming left V 3 bases short and J 5 bases short, with 13 bases between. The CDR3 DNA reads TGTGCCAGCAGTTTCAAGGCCTCGGGTTATGGCTACACCTTC. It is translated as CASSFKASGYGYTF.

This clonotype was counted a few times. The chain carries TRBV4-1 and TRBJ1-2, with unresolved D. There are 13 residues in the CDR3. The V end was cut by 1 base, the J end by 8 bases, with 11 bases between. The germline V gene encodes CDR1 MGHRA and CDR2 YSYEKL. CDR3 coding DNA: TGCGCCAGCAGCCAAGGGAGGTCGGAGGGCTACACCTTC. Its protein product is CASSQGRSEGYTF.

V gene TRBV4-1 combines with J gene TRBJ2-3; 14 bases are a match to TRBD2. Germline V lookup: CDR1 MGHRA, CDR2 YSYEKL. The V segment lost 0 bases and the J segment 5 bases; nucleotides outside the gene matches: 10. The CDR3 consists of 19 residues. CDR3 nucleotide sequence: TGCGCCAGCAGCCAAGATAGGGGCGGGACTAGCGGGAGTAAAGATACGCAGTATTTT. This sequence encodes CASSQDRGGTSGSKDTQYF.

This chain links TRBV3-1 with TRBJ2-5, with D possibly TRBD2 on 5 matching bases. The CDR3 totals 15 residues. Between the trimmed V and J ends, which lost 1 base and 5 bases, there was a span of 14 bases. CDR1 is LGHDT and CDR2 is YNNKEL in the germline V gene (reference sequence). The CDR3 loop is CASSQVTTRGETQYF. CDR3 DNA sequence: TGTGCCAGCAGCCAAGTTACTACGAGAGGGGAGACCCAGTACTTC.

The chain's CDR3 is CAIRGDREDGYTF. CDR3 nucleotides: TGTGCCATCCGGGGCGACAGGGAGGATGGCTACACCTTC. The chain combines TRBV10-3 with TRBJ1-2; the match to TRBD1 covers 7 bases. Germline loops: CDR1 ENHRY, CDR2 SYGVKD. V lost 8 bases and J lost 6; bases outside the gene matches: 9. CDR3 length: 13 amino acids.

This clonotype showed up just a few times. The chain combines TRBV27 with TRBJ2-5; TRBD1 is a possible D gene (7 bases). Matching the DNA end better, TRBJ2-7 makes the J call doubtful. The CDR3 runs 14 residues. Germline V lookup: CDR1 MNHEY, CDR2 SMNVEV (reference sequence). CDR3 in DNA: TGTGCCAGCATTTCGGCAGGGGGGCGCCGCGAGCAGTACTTC. This translates into CASISAGGRREQYF.

Note on this clonotype: One base away lies a much larger clone, so this may be a sequencing read error. The chain employs TRBV10-3 and TRBJ2-7; perhaps TRBD2 as D (5 bases). Germline-derived CDR1 and CDR2 are ENHRY and SYGVKD. The CDR3 is made up of 12 amino acids. CDR3 sequence (DNA): TGTGCCACCAGTGAGGGAGTCTACGAGCAGTACTTC. It codes for CATSEGVYEQYF.

In its sample, this clonotype was seen a few times. The chain recombines TRBV20-1 with TRBJ1-2; unclear D gene. The length of the CDR3 is 14 residues. Germline V lookup: CDR1 DFQATT, CDR2 SNEGSKA (reference sequence). CDR3 DNA sequence: TGCAGCATCGAGCGGGGAAGTAGTAACTATGGCTACACCTTC. Its protein product is CSIERGSSNYGYTF.

This clonotype was observed a handful of times. Germline is not matched at one junction end, which may reflect a read error. The rearrangement links TRBV10-2 to TRBJ2-7, with 12 bases matching TRBD2. Per the germline V gene, CDR1 is WSHSY and CDR2 is SAAADI. This CDR3 comprises 16 residues. The CDR3 region is CASRESLAGGPVEQYF. CDR3 bases: TGCGCCAGCAGGGAGTCTCTAGCGGGGGGGCCCGTAGAGCAGTACTTC.

V and J are TRBV6-2 or TRBV6-3 and TRBJ2-7, with TRBD2 identical over 13 bases. With V trimmed by 6 bases and J by 6 bases, 8 bases remained unmatched. CDR1 is MNHEY, CDR2 SVGEGT, per germline. The CDR3 has 15 amino acids. CDR3 bases: TGTGCCAGCAGCCGAACTAGCGGGAGGGCCGGCGAGCAGTACTTC. This gives the protein CASSRTSGRAGEQYF.

This clonotype turned up a few times. This chain links TRBV2 with TRBJ2-1; 9 positions agree with TRBD2. The CDR3 spans 15 residues. V was clipped by 10 bases and J by 9 bases; unmatched bases: 16. Germline V gene lookup returns CDR1 SNHLY and CDR2 FYNNEI. CDR3 protein: CATLILGAGGSEQFF. The CDR3 DNA follows: TGTGCCACCCTCATTCTTGGAGCGGGGGGCAGTGAGCAGTTCTTC.

This chain links TRBV12-3 or TRBV12-4 with TRBJ1-1; maybe TRBD1 (6 bases). Trimming removed 3 bases from V and 5 bases from J, with 19 bases in between. The CDR3 covers 16 residues. This chain's CDR3 is CASSFYYREEGTEAFF. The DNA of the CDR3 is TGTGCCAGCAGTTTCTATTACAGGGAAGAGGGAACTGAAGCTTTCTTT.

This chain connects TRBV5-1 to TRBJ2-5, with D maybe TRBD2 (6 bases). In germline, CDR1 is SGHRS, CDR2 YFSETQ. V lost 4 bases, J lost 0 bases, and 10 bases lay in between. The CDR3 extends over 14 amino acids. CDR3 residues: CASSTTSYQETQYF. As DNA, the CDR3 is TGCGCCAGCAGCACCACTAGCTACCAAGAGACCCAGTACTTC.

Points on this clonotype: A clone one base away is much larger, so this may be a read error. The chain couples TRBV5-1 to TRBJ1-2; the match to TRBD1 covers 7 bases. This CDR3 has 14 residues. Germline values: CDR1 SGHRS, CDR2 YFSETQ. The DNA for the CDR3 is TGCGCCAGCAGCGCCGGGACAGCTAACCATGGCTACACCTTC. Amino acid sequence: CASSAGTANHGYTF.

The table lists this clonotype with a few counts. The J gene is TRBJ1-1, the V gene TRBV5-5; D call uncertain. CDR3 length equals 14 residues. Trimming shortened V by 4 bases and J by 2 bases, and 12 bases separated the two germline ends. Germline values: CDR1 SGHKS, CDR2 YYEKEE (reference sequence). DNA for the CDR3: TGTGCCAGCAGCCCCGAACACACTAACACTGAAGCTTTCTTT. Its protein product is CASSPEHTNTEAFF.

A few counts support this clonotype. The chain has TRBV2 and TRBJ1-1; possible D gene TRBD1, 6 bases. Germline CDR1 reads SNHLY; CDR2 reads FYNNEI. This CDR3 spans 13 amino acids. Trimming took 5 bases from V and 8 from J, leaving 15 bases between them. The DNA of the CDR3 is TGTGCCAGCAGTCGTCAGGGGCCGATCGAAGCTTTCTTT. Translating gives CASSRQGPIEAFF.

V gene TRBV20-1 combines with J gene TRBJ2-1; maybe TRBD2 (6 bases). CDR1 is DFQATT and CDR2 is SNEGSKA in the germline V gene (reference sequence). V lost 6 bases and J 10 bases, leaving 25 bases between the germline ends. The CDR3 extends over 15 amino acids. The CDR3 coding sequence is TGCAGTGCCCCGCCTCCGGGAGTTTCCTCCCAGGAGCAGTTCTTC. It encodes CSAPPPGVSSQEQFF.

This clonotype showed up just once. The genes are TRBV5-1 and TRBJ2-7; 12 bases map to TRBD2. This CDR3 is 15 amino acids long. Germline assignment: CDR1 SGHRS and CDR2 YFSETQ. V gave up 4 bases and J gave up 4 bases; unmatched junction bases: 6. The CDR3, as DNA: TGCGCCAGCAGCGTCCGACTAGCGGGAGTATACGAGCAGTACTTC. This codes for CASSVRLAGVYEQYF.

This chain connects TRBV20-1 to TRBJ2-1; D is ambiguous. CDR1 and CDR2 (germline): DFQATT, SNEGSKA (reference sequence). This CDR3 comprises 11 residues. With 3 bases removed from V and 7 bases from J, the gap between germline ends came to 7 bases. CDR3 DNA: TGCAGTGCTAGTTCTCTTAATGAGCAGTTCTTC. It yields the protein CSASSLNEQFF.

This clonotype was observed a handful of times. This chain links TRBV7-9 with TRBJ1-2; tentatively, D is TRBD1 (6 bases). The CDR3 is made up of 15 amino acids. Germline assignment: CDR1 SEHNR and CDR2 FQNEAQ (reference sequence). V was shortened by 0 bases and J by 4 bases, with 12 bases between the two germline ends. CDR3 residues: CASSLAGARSYGYTF. The CDR3 bases are TGTGCCAGCAGCTTAGCGGGGGCCAGATCCTATGGCTACACCTTC.

This rearrangement joins TRBV6-5 to TRBJ1-3; D not certain. The CDR3 totals 14 residues. Germline V gene lookup returns CDR1 MNHEY and CDR2 SVGAGI. The germline V and J ends were trimmed by 5 bases and 8 bases, with 16 bases remaining between them. The CDR3, as DNA: TGTGCCAGCAGTCTAGGCATGAAAGGGTACACCATATATTTT. Translated: CASSLGMKGYTIYF.

The rearrangement joins TRBV12-3 or TRBV12-4 to TRBJ2-7; 9 bases agree with TRBD1. The ends lost 9 bases at V and 0 bases at J; junction bases unmatched: 9. The CDR3 length is 15 residues. CDR3 region: CASARTGVSSYEQYF. The CDR3 DNA sequence: TGTGCCAGTGCGAGGACAGGGGTGAGCTCCTACGAGCAGTACTTC.

The V gene is TRBV3-1, the J gene TRBJ2-1; 9 bases align to TRBD2. Looked up from germline, CDR1 is LGHDT and CDR2 is YNNKEL (reference sequence). After removal of 6 bases from V and 9 bases from J, the junction contained 12 bases not matched to a gene. The CDR3 length is 15 residues. Here the CDR3 DNA reads TGTGCCAGCAGACCTACAGCGGGAGGTCTCGGTGAGCAGTTCTTC. Translating gives CASRPTAGGLGEQFF.

The chain joins TRBV25-1 to TRBJ1-2, with 7 nucleotides matching TRBD1. Unmatched junction bases numbered 6, after V lost 3 bases and J lost 5 bases. This CDR3 contains 14 residues. Per germline, CDR1 MGHDK and CDR2 SYGVNS. CDR3 sequence (DNA): TGTGCCAGCAGTGACTCCGGACAGGAATATGGCTACACCTTC. As protein: CASSDSGQEYGYTF.

The chain employs TRBV20-1 and TRBJ2-3, with TRBD2 as a possible D gene (6 bases). Between the trimmed V and J ends, which lost 6 bases and 2 bases, there was a span of 21 bases. CDR3 size: 16 residues. Germline CDR1 is DFQATT and CDR2 is SNEGSKA (reference sequence). Here the CDR3 reads CSADKWGEGTTDTQYF. The CDR3 DNA reads as TGCAGTGCCGACAAATGGGGGGAAGGTACCACAGATACGCAGTATTTT.

This clonotype was picked up one time. The V and J genes are TRBV30 and TRBJ2-3; a weak D match, TRBD1 (6 bases). Germline values: CDR1 GTSNPN, CDR2 SVGIG (reference sequence). The CDR3 is 14 amino acids. V was trimmed by 0 bases and J by 2 bases, leaving 9 bases between them. The CDR3 DNA is TGTGCCTGGAGTGTAGGGGGTCACACAGATACGCAGTATTTT. Translation gives CAWSVGGHTDTQYF. The full variable domain, its missing parts supplied by reference TRBV30 and TRBJ2-3, is SQTIHQWPATLVQPVGSPLSLECTVEGTSNPNLYWYRQAAGRGLQLLFYSVGIGQISSEVPQNLSASRPQDRQFILSSKKLLLSDSGFYLCAWSVGGHTDTQYFGPGTRLTVL.

With respect to this clonotype: A read error may explain this, as a much larger clone is one base away. This sequence joins TRBV4-1 and TRBJ1-4, with D possibly TRBD1 on 5 matching bases. This CDR3 spans 16 amino acids. V dropped 2 bases and J dropped 8 bases, with 18 bases sitting between them. Per the germline V gene, CDR1 is MGHRA and CDR2 is YSYEKL. The CDR3 here is CASSQPSGASGEKLFF. In nucleotides, the CDR3 is TGCGCCAGCAGCCAACCTTCCGGGGCGAGCGGGGAAAAACTGTTTTTT.

Concerning this clonotype itself: Mismatch with germline at one junction end may stem from a read error. The chain combines TRBV4-1 with TRBJ2-5, with 11 bases identical to TRBD2. The CDR3 is 15 residues long. Germline values: CDR1 MGHRA, CDR2 YSYEKL. CDR3: CASNQGTSGQETQYF. In DNA, the CDR3 is TGCGCCAGCAACCAAGGGACTAGCGGACAAGAGACCCAGTACTTC.

CDR3 DNA sequence: TGCAGTGCAACCGGGACAAATAGCAATCAGCCCCAGCATTTT. Translation gives CSATGTNSNQPQHF. The chain couples TRBV20-1 to TRBJ1-5; tentative D call: TRBD1 (6 bases). The CDR3 is 14 residues long. V lost 6 bases to trimming and J lost 0 bases, with 12 bases between them. Germline V CDR1 and CDR2: DFQATT, SNEGSKA (reference sequence).

This clonotype was counted between two and nine times. The CDR3 loop reads CASSPPRPENQPQHF. For the CDR3, the DNA is TGTGCCAGCTCACCACCGAGGCCAGAAAATCAGCCCCAGCATTTT. The chain recombines TRBV18 with TRBJ1-5; unclear D gene. The CDR3 runs to 15 residues. CDR1 KGHSH and CDR2 LQKENI come from the germline V gene. Trimming stripped 0 bases from V and 4 bases from J, with 10 bases between.